This paragraph covers one T cell receptor (beta chain) sequence. The repertoire was sequenced with immunoSEQ multiplex PCR; TCRdb's copy has only in-frame clones and lacks some. The data contain some 200,000 clones, 82% of them singletons. The sample is drawn from a study of blood T cell repertoires in COVID-19. Study-level background: Collection of acute and convalescent COVID-19 samples took place in the United States, Italy and Spain.

V was clipped by 5 bases and J by 2 bases; unmatched bases: 6. Germline assignment: CDR1 SGDLS and CDR2 YYNGEE. The CDR3 has 15 amino acids. Sequencing was carried out using PBMCs or T cells enriched from blood (not recorded which). The chain joins TRBV9 to TRBJ1-3; TRBD1 aligns across 8 bases. The sequence was collected from a man aged 40-49 years who had recovered from COVID-19. The CDR3 DNA is TGTGCCAGCAGTGGAGGACAGGGAACTGGAAACACCATATATTTT. This gives the protein CASSGGQGTGNTIYF.